The clone carrying this T cell receptor beta chain has ten or more counts. Germline V CDR1 and CDR2: SGHTA, FQGNSA. CDR3 size: 13 residues. The V end lost 5 bases, the J end lost 4 bases, and 11 bases lay between the germline ends. This entry belongs to a study of T cells in Graves' hyperthyroidism and ophthalmopathy. RNA transcripts gave rise to amplified TCR beta CDR3 regions. Initially, a first-round RT-PCR of the TCR CDR3 employed the HTBI primer set. TCRdb reprocessed the multiplex PCR reads via MiXCR and lists one record per CDR3 protein. This table has almost 500,000 distinct CDR3 sequences, around a fifth appearing once.

The specimen sequenced was blood. V usage is TRBV7-2 and J usage is TRBJ1-2; tentative D call: TRBD1 (5 bases). The source of this sequence is a woman in her sixties or seventies with Graves' ophthalmopathy. The CDR3 DNA is TGTGCCAGCAGCACACCGGGACCCTATGGCTACACCTTC. It specifies CASSTPGPYGYTF.